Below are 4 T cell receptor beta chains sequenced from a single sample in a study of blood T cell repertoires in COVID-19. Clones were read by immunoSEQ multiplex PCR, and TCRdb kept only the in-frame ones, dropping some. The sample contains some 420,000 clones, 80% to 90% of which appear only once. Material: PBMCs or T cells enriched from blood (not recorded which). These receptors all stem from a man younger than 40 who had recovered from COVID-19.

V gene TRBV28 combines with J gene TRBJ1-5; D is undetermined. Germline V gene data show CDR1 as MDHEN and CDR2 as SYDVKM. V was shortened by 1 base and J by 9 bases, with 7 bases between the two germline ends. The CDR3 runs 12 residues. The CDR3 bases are TGTGCCAGCAGTTTATCCTACGGGCCCCAGCATTTT. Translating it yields CASSLSYGPQHF.

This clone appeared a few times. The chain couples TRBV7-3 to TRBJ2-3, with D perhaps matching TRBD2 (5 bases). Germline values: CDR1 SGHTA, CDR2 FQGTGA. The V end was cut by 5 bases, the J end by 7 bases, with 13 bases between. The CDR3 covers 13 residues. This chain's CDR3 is CASSTDDGNTQYF. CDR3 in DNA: TGTGCCAGCAGCACGGACGACGGGAATACGCAGTATTTT.

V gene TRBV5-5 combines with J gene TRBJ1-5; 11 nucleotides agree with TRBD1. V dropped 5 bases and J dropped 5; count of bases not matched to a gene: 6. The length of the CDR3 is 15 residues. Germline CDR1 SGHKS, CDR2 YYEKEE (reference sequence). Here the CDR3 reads CASRGTGGLDQPQHF. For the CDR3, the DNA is TGTGCCAGCAGGGGGACAGGGGGACTAGATCAGCCCCAGCATTTT.

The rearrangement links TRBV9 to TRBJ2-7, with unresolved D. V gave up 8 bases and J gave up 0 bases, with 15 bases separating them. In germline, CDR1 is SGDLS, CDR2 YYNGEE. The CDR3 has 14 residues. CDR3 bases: TGTGCCAGTAGTGAGACCGCTAGCTCCTACGAGCAGTACTTC. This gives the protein CASSETASSYEQYF.